A selection of T cell receptor beta chains follows, all from one sample in a study of T-cell reconstitution after alpha-beta-depleted transplantation in children. TCRdb processed the PCR reads anew with MiXCR; each CDR3 protein has one entry. The sample carries around 190,000 distinct CDR3 sequences, 6.6% recorded once. Sequencing used PBMCs, obtained before TCRalphabeta/CD19-depleted stem cell transplant. These receptors all come from a boy under 10 years old with acute lymphoblastic leukemia, due to receive a stem cell transplant. CDR3s include the opening cysteine and the closing phenylalanine or tryptophan. D genes are given only for firm matches. Part of the rows lack a size; the others show once, few, many or a class for expanded clones.

D: TRBD2
V: TRBV5-1
J: TRBJ2-1
size: many
CDR3: CASSWGLLAGTYNEQFF
DNA: TGCGCCAGCAGCTGGGGGTTACTAGCGGGGACCTACAATGAGCAGTTCTTC

D: TRBD2
V: TRBV27
J: TRBJ2-7
size: large
CDR3: CASRTASGGYEQYF
DNA: TGTGCCAGCCGTACCGCTAGCGGGGGCTACGAGCAGTACTTC

D: .
V: TRBV12-3/TRBV12-4
J: TRBJ2-1
size: many
CDR3: CASSLAHNEQFF
DNA: TGTGCCAGCAGCTTGGCTCACAATGAGCAGTTCTTC

D: .
V: TRBV15
J: TRBJ2-1
size: .
CDR3: CATSTRGNEQFF
DNA: TGTGCCACCAGCACCAGGGGTAATGAGCAGTTCTTC

D: .
V: TRBV20-1
J: TRBJ1-1
size: many
CDR3: CSADETEAFF
DNA: TGCAGTGCTGATGAAACTGAAGCTTTCTTT

D: .
V: TRBV6-2/TRBV6-3
J: TRBJ1-2
size: many
CDR3: CASTNRPGPLYGYTF
DNA: TGTGCCAGCACTAACCGTCCGGGACCTCTTTATGGCTACACCTTC

D: TRBD1
V: TRBV6-4
J: TRBJ2-2
size: many
CDR3: CASTRPPGQGETRIAGELFF
DNA: TGTGCCAGCACCAGGCCCCCGGGACAGGGGGAAACAAGGATCGCCGGGGAGCTGTTTTTT

D: .
V: TRBV5-6
J: TRBJ2-1
size: .
CDR3: CASSLFRNEQFF
DNA: TGTGCCAGCAGCTTGTTCCGTAATGAGCAGTTCTTC

D: .
V: TRBV28
J: TRBJ1-2
size: few
CDR3: CASSPQPANYGYTF
DNA: TGTGCCAGCAGTCCCCAACCAGCAAACTATGGCTACACCTTC

D: .
V: TRBV15
J: TRBJ2-2
size: .
CDR3: CATSITANTGELFF
DNA: TGTGCCACCAGCATTACGGCCAACACCGGGGAGCTGTTTTTT

D: .
V: TRBV29-1
J: TRBJ1-1
size: many
CDR3: CSGILNTEAFF
DNA: TGCAGCGGGATTCTGAACACTGAAGCTTTCTTT

D: TRBD1
V: TRBV5-5
J: TRBJ1-4
size: many
CDR3: CASSAEGTGGNEKLFF
DNA: TGTGCCAGCAGCGCAGAAGGCACAGGGGGCAACGAAAAACTGTTTTTT

D: .
V: TRBV29-1
J: TRBJ2-1
size: many
CDR3: CSVGLYNEQFF
DNA: TGCAGCGTTGGTTTGTACAATGAGCAGTTCTTC

D: TRBD2
V: TRBV7-9
J: TRBJ2-1
size: many
CDR3: CASSSHGGTSGEQFF
DNA: TGTGCCAGCAGCTCCCATGGGGGGACTAGCGGAGAGCAGTTCTTC

D: .
V: TRBV29-1
J: TRBJ2-1
size: many
CDR3: CSGLTYNEQFF
DNA: TGCAGCGGACTGACCTACAATGAGCAGTTCTTC

D: .
V: TRBV28
J: TRBJ2-7
size: many
CDR3: CASNEGYEQYF
DNA: TGTGCCAGCAACGAGGGCTACGAGCAGTACTTC

D: .
V: TRBV20-1
J: TRBJ2-7
size: .
CDR3: CSARSSAREQYF
DNA: TGCAGTGCTAGAAGCTCGGCCCGGGAGCAGTACTTC

D: TRBD2
V: TRBV29-1
J: TRBJ2-3
size: many
CDR3: CSVVGTSGEGDTQYF
DNA: TGCAGCGTTGTAGGGACTAGCGGGGAAGGGGATACGCAGTATTTT

D: TRBD1
V: TRBV25-1
J: TRBJ2-5
size: few
CDR3: CASSDHGQGQETQYF
DNA: TGTGCCAGCAGTGATCATGGACAGGGTCAAGAGACCCAGTACTTC

D: TRBD1
V: TRBV29-1
J: TRBJ1-2
size: many
CDR3: CSVGQQGGNYGYTF
DNA: TGCAGCGTTGGTCAACAGGGGGGTAACTATGGCTACACCTTC

D: .
V: TRBV21-1
J: TRBJ2-1
size: many
CDR3: CASSSGGRVEQFF
DNA: TGTGCCAGCAGCTCAGGGGGCAGGGTTGAGCAGTTCTTC

D: .
V: TRBV12-3/TRBV12-4
J: TRBJ1-5
size: .
CDR3: CASSRDGDQPQHF
DNA: TGTGCCAGCAGCCGCGACGGGGATCAGCCCCAGCATTTT

D: .
V: TRBV5-4
J: TRBJ2-6
size: many
CDR3: CASSFRQKVYGGANVLTF
DNA: TGTGCCAGCAGCTTTAGACAGAAGGTATACGGTGGGGCCAACGTCCTGACTTTC

D: .
V: TRBV5-1
J: TRBJ1-1
size: many
CDR3: CASSLEFREAEAFF
DNA: TGCGCCAGCAGCTTGGAGTTTCGGGAGGCTGAAGCTTTCTTT

D: .
V: TRBV10-2
J: TRBJ1-5
size: many
CDR3: CASSEMRGNQPQHF
DNA: TGCGCCAGCAGTGAGATGAGGGGCAATCAGCCCCAGCATTTT

D: .
V: TRBV6-6
J: TRBJ2-5
size: many
CDR3: CATQLGGTQYF
DNA: TGTGCCACACAATTGGGGGGGACCCAGTACTTC

D: .
V: TRBV20-1
J: TRBJ1-1
size: many
CDR3: CSARQGKREAFF
DNA: TGCAGTGCTAGACAGGGGAAGAGGGAAGCTTTCTTT

D: TRBD2
V: TRBV7-2
J: TRBJ2-1
size: many
CDR3: CASSWTSGSRYEQFF
DNA: TGTGCCAGCAGCTGGACTAGCGGGAGTAGGTATGAGCAGTTCTTC

D: .
V: TRBV28
J: TRBJ2-7
size: few
CDR3: CASSSGEQYF
DNA: TGTGCCAGCAGTTCTGGCGAGCAGTACTTC

D: TRBD2
V: TRBV7-9
J: TRBJ2-5
size: many
CDR3: CASSLAGETQYF
DNA: TGTGCCAGCAGTTTAGCGGGAGAGACCCAGTACTTC

D: .
V: TRBV18
J: TRBJ2-4
size: .
CDR3: CASSPGGGIGNIQYF
DNA: TGTGCCAGCTCACCAGGCGGGGGCATCGGAAACATTCAGTACTTC

D: .
V: TRBV12-3/TRBV12-4
J: TRBJ1-6
size: many
CDR3: CASSFGPRNSPLHF
DNA: TGTGCCAGCAGTTTCGGCCCCCGTAATTCACCCCTCCACTTT

D: .
V: TRBV25-1
J: TRBJ2-3
size: many
CDR3: CASTEEGLTDTQYF
DNA: TGTGCCAGCACCGAAGAAGGACTTACAGATACGCAGTATTTT

D: TRBD2
V: TRBV20-1
J: TRBJ2-7
size: many
CDR3: CSAKTPRLAYEQYF
DNA: TGCAGTGCTAAGACCCCGCGACTAGCTTACGAGCAGTACTTC

D: TRBD1
V: TRBV29-1
J: TRBJ2-5
size: many
CDR3: CSAEGVGTGGQETQYF
DNA: TGCAGCGCTGAGGGGGTTGGGACAGGCGGACAAGAGACCCAGTACTTC

D: .
V: TRBV20-1
J: TRBJ1-3
size: many
CDR3: CSATPVTTIYF
DNA: TGCAGTGCTACCCCGGTTACGACCATATATTTT

D: .
V: TRBV20-1
J: TRBJ2-4
size: many
CDR3: CSALYGGVAKNIQYF
DNA: TGCAGTGCTCTCTATGGTGGGGTAGCCAAAAACATTCAGTACTTC

D: .
V: TRBV18
J: TRBJ2-5
size: .
CDR3: CASSPMRDTYQETQYF
DNA: TGTGCCAGCTCACCGATGAGGGATACGTATCAAGAGACCCAGTACTTC

D: TRBD2
V: TRBV27
J: TRBJ2-5
size: .
CDR3: CATRRRLAGPQETQYF
DNA: TGTGCCACCCGAAGGCGACTAGCGGGACCCCAAGAGACCCAGTACTTC

D: TRBD2
V: TRBV27
J: TRBJ2-7
size: many
CDR3: CASRRKRELEYEQYF
DNA: TGTGCCAGCAGAAGAAAGCGGGAGTTGGAATACGAGCAGTACTTC

D: .
V: TRBV5-5
J: TRBJ2-7
size: many
CDR3: CASSPSTYEQYF
DNA: TGTGCCAGCAGCCCTTCGACCTACGAGCAGTACTTC

D: TRBD1
V: TRBV11-2
J: TRBJ1-6
size: .
CDR3: CASSLSLNRGRIGISPLHF
DNA: TGTGCCAGCAGCTTAAGCCTCAACAGGGGGCGAATCGGGATTTCACCCCTCCACTTT

D: TRBD2
V: TRBV15
J: TRBJ2-2
size: many
CDR3: CATSSRAGEYGELFF
DNA: TGTGCCACCAGCTCCCGAGCGGGAGAGTACGGGGAGCTGTTTTTT

D: .
V: TRBV19
J: TRBJ2-1
size: .
CDR3: CAMGPRGLPNEQFF
DNA: TGTGCCATGGGCCCCCGGGGGCTCCCCAATGAGCAGTTCTTC

D: .
V: TRBV5-5
J: TRBJ2-1
size: many
CDR3: CASSTDLYNEQFF
DNA: TGTGCCAGCAGCACGGACTTGTACAATGAGCAGTTCTTC

D: TRBD1
V: TRBV29-1
J: TRBJ1-2
size: many
CDR3: CSATGGSEGYTF
DNA: TGCAGCGCGACAGGGGGCTCGGAAGGCTACACCTTC

D: .
V: TRBV6-1
J: TRBJ2-1
size: many
CDR3: CASSEGGGEQFF
DNA: TGTGCCAGCAGTGAAGGAGGGGGTGAGCAGTTCTTC

D: .
V: TRBV20-1
J: TRBJ1-5
size: .
CDR3: CCASVFLGGRSNQPQHF
DNA: TGCTGTGCTAGCGTATTCTTGGGGGGAAGAAGCAATCAGCCCCAGCATTTT

D: .
V: TRBV9
J: TRBJ1-2
size: many
CDR3: CASSVGFTVGYTF
DNA: TGTGCCAGCAGCGTAGGATTCACAGTAGGCTACACCTTC

D: TRBD1
V: TRBV7-9
J: TRBJ1-1
size: few
CDR3: CASSGDGQGDTEAFF
DNA: TGTGCCAGCAGCGGAGACGGACAGGGTGACACTGAAGCTTTCTTT

D: TRBD2
V: TRBV6-4
J: TRBJ2-3
size: many
CDR3: CASSAEAGGRDTQYF
DNA: TGTGCCAGCAGTGCGGAGGCGGGAGGCCGAGATACGCAGTATTTT

D: TRBD2
V: TRBV5-5
J: TRBJ2-1
size: .
CDR3: CASSLRASGSSYNEQFF
DNA: TGTGCCAGCAGCTTGAGGGCTAGCGGGAGCTCCTACAATGAGCAGTTCTTC

D: TRBD1
V: TRBV3-1
J: TRBJ1-2
size: few
CDR3: CASSQDNRGGYGTF
DNA: TGTGCCAGCAGCCAAGATAACAGGGGCGGGTATGGCACCTTC

D: .
V: TRBV5-5
J: TRBJ1-6
size: .
CDR3: CASSSSQGWISPLHF
DNA: TGTGCCAGCAGCTCGAGCCAAGGCTGGATTTCACCCCTCCACTTT

D: TRBD2
V: TRBV11-2
J: TRBJ2-1
size: many
CDR3: CASSREGTSGRAEQFF
DNA: TGTGCCAGCAGCCGCGAGGGGACTAGCGGGAGGGCTGAGCAGTTCTTC